This TCR beta chain stems from a study of blood T cell repertoires in COVID-19. Study as a whole: Material from acute and convalescent COVID-19 was sourced from the United States, Italy and Spain.

Generated by immunoSEQ multiplex PCR, the TCRdb table keeps only in-frame clones and is missing some. Altogether hundreds of thousands of clones are present, 85% being singletons, with the ten largest covering approximately 18%. Living in 24 US areas, the participants were between roughly 18 and 95 years of age. Sample: PBMCs or T cells enriched from blood (not recorded which). The source of this sequence is a man aged 35-49 years who had recovered from COVID-19.

CDR3 sequence reads: CATSASSGRLHNEQFF. Written as DNA, the CDR3 is TGTGCCACCAGTGCGTCTAGCGGGAGGTTGCACAATGAGCAGTTCTTC. The chain carries TRBV24-1 and TRBJ2-1; TRBD2 agrees at 11 bases. CDR3 length equals 16 residues. The V gene end was trimmed by 5 bases and the J gene end by 5 bases; junction bases not matched to a gene: 7. Germline V gene sequence: CDR1 KGHDR, CDR2 SFDVKD.